This TCR beta chain was identified during a study of response to subunit inactivated influenza vaccine. Notes on the study in general: With each seasonal influenza vaccination, the authors suggested, few new T cells are recruited.

V shed 5 bases, J shed 11 bases, and the junction held 6 bases outside the gene matches. This CDR3 has 12 residues. CDR1 is LGHDT and CDR2 is YNNKEL in the germline V gene (reference sequence). This clonotype was detected only once. Its antigen is unknown. TCRdb re-analysed the RT-PCR reads in MiXCR, keeping a single row per CDR3 protein. Here the sample spans 450,000 to 600,000 distinct CDR3 sequences, 16% being singletons. V usage is TRBV3-1 and J usage is TRBJ1-1, with TRBD1 matching over 9 bases. Sequences were derived from CD4+ T cells sorted from PBMCs, sampled 23 months after vaccination. This TCR derives from a man aged 45 to 70 who received an inactivated influenza vaccine. As DNA, the CDR3 is TGTGCCAGCAGCGACAGGGGGTTACGCGCTTTCTTT. Residues: CASSDRGLRAFF.